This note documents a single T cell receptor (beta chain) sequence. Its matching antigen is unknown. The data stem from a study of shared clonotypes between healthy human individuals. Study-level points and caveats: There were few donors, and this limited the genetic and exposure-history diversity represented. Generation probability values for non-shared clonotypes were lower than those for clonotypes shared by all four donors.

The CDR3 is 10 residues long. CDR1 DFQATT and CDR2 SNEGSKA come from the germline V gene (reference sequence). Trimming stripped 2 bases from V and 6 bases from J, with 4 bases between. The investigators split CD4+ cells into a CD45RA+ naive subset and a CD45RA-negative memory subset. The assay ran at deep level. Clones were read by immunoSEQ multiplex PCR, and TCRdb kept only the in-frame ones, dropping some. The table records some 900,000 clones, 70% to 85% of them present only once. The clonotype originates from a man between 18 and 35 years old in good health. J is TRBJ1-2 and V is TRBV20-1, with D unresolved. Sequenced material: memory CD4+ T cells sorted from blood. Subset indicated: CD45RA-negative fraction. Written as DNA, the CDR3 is TGCAGTGCTAGAAGGGATGGCTACACCTTC. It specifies CSARRDGYTF.